This paragraph reports one T cell receptor (beta chain). Its antigen is unidentified. The data were obtained in a study of T cell clonotyping in hematopoietic cell transplantation. CDR3 length equals 18 residues. The germline CDR1 and CDR2 sequences are GTSNPN and SVGIG (reference sequence). The V gene end was trimmed by 3 bases and the J gene end by 3 bases; junction bases not matched to a gene: 18. Points from the study as a whole: CD4 and CD8 repertoire contributions could not be separated without sorting. Graft donor and pretransplant recipient Inverse Simpson Index values predicted broader posttransplant TCR diversity. At the given depth, recipient repertoires were over 95% de novo clonotypes. After transplant, recipient diversity fell while pathologically expanded clonotypes grew through day 180.

Here immunoSEQ multiplex PCR was the method, and the copy in TCRdb shows in-frame clones only, minus some. The sample includes some 40,000 clones, 95% of them seen just once. This receptor was taken from a man aged 25 to 45 in good health. Some clones in this sample may be carry-over from other donors' samples. What was sequenced was peripheral blood mononuclear cells. This chain links TRBV30 with TRBJ2-3, with 7 positions matching TRBD2. CDR3: CAWRPVEFGGRRTDTQYF. In DNA form, the CDR3 reads TGTGCCTGGAGACCAGTGGAATTCGGCGGGAGAAGGACAGATACGCAGTATTTT.